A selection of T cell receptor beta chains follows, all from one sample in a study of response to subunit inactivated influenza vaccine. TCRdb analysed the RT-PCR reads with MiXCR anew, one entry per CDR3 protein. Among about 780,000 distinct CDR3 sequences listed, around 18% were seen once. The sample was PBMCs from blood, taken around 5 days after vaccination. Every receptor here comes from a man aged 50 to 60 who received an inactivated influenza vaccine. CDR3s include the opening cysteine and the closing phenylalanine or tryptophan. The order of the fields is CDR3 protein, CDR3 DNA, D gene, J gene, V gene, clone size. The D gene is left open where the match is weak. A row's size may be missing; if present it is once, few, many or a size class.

CASSESSGAYEQYF TGTGCCAGCAGTGAATCATCAGGGGCCTACGAGCAGTACTTC - TRBJ2-7 TRBV25-1 few
CSAGKDTEAFF TGCAGCGCCGGCAAGGACACTGAAGCTTTCTTT - TRBJ1-1 TRBV29-1 -
CASSLRPEEVQYF TGCGCCAGCAGCTTGCGTCCCGAAGAGGTGCAGTACTTC - TRBJ2-7 TRBV5-1 -
CSVLTGGETQYF TGCAGCGTGCTTACGGGCGGGGAGACCCAGTACTTC - TRBJ2-5 TRBV29-1 -
CASSLSGTKGNTIYF TGTGCCAGCAGTTTATCCGGGACAAAAGGAAACACCATATATTTT - TRBJ1-3 TRBV12-3/TRBV12-4 -
CASSARPNTEAFF TGCGCCAGCAGTGCACGTCCGAACACTGAAGCTTTCTTT - TRBJ1-1 TRBV5-1 few
CASSQGEAPTYGYTF TGTGCCAGCAGCCAAGGGGAAGCCCCAACTTATGGCTACACCTTC - TRBJ1-2 TRBV14 -
CASSQLAGGFYEQYF TGTGCCAGCAGCCAACTAGCGGGGGGCTTCTACGAGCAGTACTTC TRBD2 TRBJ2-7 TRBV4-2 few
CSARPQTGDRQPQHF TGCAGTGCTAGACCCCAGACAGGGGATAGGCAGCCCCAGCATTTT TRBD1 TRBJ1-5 TRBV20-1 -
CASSATGEGPTQYF TGTGCCAGCAGTGCAACAGGGGAAGGTCCTACGCAGTATTTT TRBD1 TRBJ2-3 TRBV9 few
CASSPDRGGGTDTQYF TGTGCTAGCAGCCCCGACAGGGGCGGGGGGACAGATACGCAGTATTTT - TRBJ2-3 TRBV7-7 few
CASSLAGTIGRSTDTQYF TGTGCCAGCAGCTTGGCCGGAACGATCGGGAGGAGCACAGATACGCAGTATTTT TRBD2 TRBJ2-3 TRBV5-5 -